This T cell receptor (beta chain) was sequenced during a study of cytomegalovirus exposure and HLA in healthy donors. The J segment lost 4 bases and the V segment lost 7 bases, leaving 15 bases of the junction unmatched. Per germline, CDR1 SEHNR and CDR2 FQNEAQ (reference sequence). This CDR3 has 16 amino acids. PCR amplification relied on 60 Vbeta primers (plus 13 Jbeta primers). Method: immunoSEQ multiplex PCR; TCRdb's copy keeps in-frame clones and lacks some. The profile shows under 150,000 clones, over 70% of them singletons. Sequenced material: PBMCs. This chain connects TRBV7-9 to TRBJ1-2; 7 nucleotides match TRBD1. This TCR was sampled from a woman in her fifties or sixties in good health and CMV-seropositive. Here the CDR3 DNA reads TGTGCCAGCACCCCGAGGGGGCAGTCCCTGGGCTATGGCTACACCTTC. This sequence encodes CASTPRGQSLGYGYTF.